This TCR beta chain was captured in a study of blood T cells in healthy people across ages. Study-wide results and limits: Significant beta diversity loss was already apparent by age 40, declining roughly linearly.

CDR1 DFQATT and CDR2 SNEGSKA come from the germline V gene (reference sequence). This CDR3 region has 13 residues. V gave up 6 bases and J gave up 2 bases; unmatched junction bases: 7. The table lists this clonotype with a few counts. Antigen specificity is unknown. Then a second PCR, running about 6 to 12 cycles, was carried out with a sample-barcoded 5' primer and a J-beta primer mix. Each cDNA molecule received a tag from a template-switch adaptor that had 12 random nucleotides. TCRdb reprocessed the 5' RACE reads via MiXCR and lists one record per CDR3 protein. The sample records about 800,000 distinct CDR3 sequences, over 45% being singletons. Isolating PBMCs gave at least 6.5 million of these cells per sample. Per sample, at least 5.5 micrograms of total RNA were extracted.

The rearrangement links TRBV20-1 to TRBJ2-7; 7 bases align to TRBD1. The receptor's source is a man aged 25-40 years in good health. Sample: blood. CDR3 bases: TGCAGTGCGAGGGACAGTGGCGCCTACGAGCAGTACTTC. It encodes CSARDSGAYEQYF.